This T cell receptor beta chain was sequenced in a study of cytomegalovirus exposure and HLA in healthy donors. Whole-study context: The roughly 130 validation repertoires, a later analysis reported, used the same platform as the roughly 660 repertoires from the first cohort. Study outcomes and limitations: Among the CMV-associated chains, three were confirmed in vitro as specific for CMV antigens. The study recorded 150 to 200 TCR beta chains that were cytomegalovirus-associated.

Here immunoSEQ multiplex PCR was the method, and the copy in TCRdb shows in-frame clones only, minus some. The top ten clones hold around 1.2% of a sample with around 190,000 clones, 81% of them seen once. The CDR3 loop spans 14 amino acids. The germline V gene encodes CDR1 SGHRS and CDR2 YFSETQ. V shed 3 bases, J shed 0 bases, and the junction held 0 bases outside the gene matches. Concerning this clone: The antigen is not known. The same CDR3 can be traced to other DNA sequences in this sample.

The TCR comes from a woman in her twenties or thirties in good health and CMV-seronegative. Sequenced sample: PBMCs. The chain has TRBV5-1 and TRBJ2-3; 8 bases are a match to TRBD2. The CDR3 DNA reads TGCGCCAGCAGCTCTAGCGGGAGCACAGATACGCAGTATTTT. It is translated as CASSSSGSTDTQYF.